These T cell receptor beta chains were read from a single sample in a study of T cell clones after liver transplantation. TCRdb's table, derived via immunoSEQ multiplex PCR, lists solely in-frame clones and lacks some. Seen here are about 75,000 clones, roughly 80% observed once, and the top ten hold 2.1%. The sample was CD4+ T cells from blood, taken less than 50 months after liver transplant. The receptors were gathered from a human patient who received a liver transplant. Certain T cells may be donor cells from the graft. The CDR3 runs from the conserved cysteine through the conserved F or W. The D gene is left open where the match is weak. Size tells how often a clone was seen (once, few, many) or the class of an expanded clone, and some rows leave it out.

length	D	size	V	J	CDR3	DNA
17	TRBD1	NA	TRBV15	TRBJ1-3	CATSRDAGTGSGNTIYF	TGTGCCACCAGCAGAGATGCCGGGACAGGGTCTGGAAACACCATATATTTT
18	NA	NA	TRBV7-6	TRBJ1-2	CASSLTPGGSEYNYGYTF	TGTGCCAGCAGCTTAACCCCCGGGGGTTCAGAATATAACTATGGCTACACCTTC
17	TRBD2	NA	TRBV10-3	TRBJ2-5	CAIRPGETSGIGETQYF	TGTGCCATCCGGCCGGGGGAGACTAGCGGGATCGGAGAGACCCAGTACTTC
13	NA	once	TRBV7-7	TRBJ1-2	CASSPLRPYGYTF	TGTGCTAGCAGCCCCCTGCGGCCCTATGGCTACACCTTC
16	NA	NA	TRBV4-3	TRBJ2-1	CASSQEGSSYYNEQFF	TGCGCCAGCAGCCAAGAAGGCTCCTCCTACTACAATGAGCAGTTCTTC
16	TRBD1	NA	TRBV11-1	TRBJ2-1	CASSKQGTGDYDEQFF	TGTGCCAGCAGCAAGCAAGGGACAGGGGATTACGATGAGCAGTTCTTC
13	NA	NA	TRBV4-3	TRBJ2-3	CASSRRREDTQYF	TGCGCCAGCAGCCGAAGACGTGAAGATACGCAGTATTTT
12	NA	NA	TRBV9	TRBJ1-2	CASSKPPYGYTF	TGTGCCAGCAGCAAGCCTCCTTATGGCTACACCTTC
13	NA	NA	TRBV28	TRBJ1-2	CASRTGRGQGYTF	TGTGCCAGCAGGACCGGACGGGGCCAGGGCTACACCTTC
13	NA	NA	TRBV5-1	TRBJ1-1	CASSNIMNTEAFF	TGCGCCAGCAGCAACATAATGAACACTGAAGCTTTCTTT
15	TRBD1	NA	TRBV7-8	TRBJ1-5	CASSLRTGTDQPQHF	TGTGCCAGCAGCTTAAGGACAGGGACGGATCAGCCCCAGCATTTT
14	NA	few	TRBV19	TRBJ1-5	CASRYRGSNQPQHF	TGTGCCAGTAGGTACCGGGGCAGCAATCAGCCCCAGCATTTT
15	TRBD1	NA	TRBV5-1	TRBJ1-1	CASSSGTGTNTEAFF	TGCGCCAGCAGCTCGGGGACAGGAACGAACACTGAAGCTTTCTTT
17	TRBD2	once	TRBV27	TRBJ2-5	CASSSGLAGFGEETQYF	TGTGCCAGCAGTTCGGGACTAGCCGGGTTTGGTGAAGAGACCCAGTACTTC
14	NA	NA	TRBV5-6	TRBJ2-5	CASSSGQVEETQYF	TGTGCCAGCAGCTCCGGACAAGTCGAAGAGACCCAGTACTTC
14	NA	NA	TRBV7-9	TRBJ1-5	CASSVEGEGQPQHF	TGTGCCAGCAGTGTCGAGGGGGAGGGTCAGCCCCAGCATTTT
16	TRBD2	NA	TRBV15	TRBJ2-2	CATSRGRERGTGELFF	TGTGCCACCAGCAGGGGGCGGGAGAGAGGCACCGGGGAGCTGTTTTTT
14	NA	NA	TRBV11-3	TRBJ2-1	CASSLVASRGEQFF	TGTGCCAGCAGCTTAGTGGCTAGCCGAGGTGAGCAGTTCTTC
16	NA	NA	TRBV5-6	TRBJ2-3	CASSLGFSVRSDTQYF	TGTGCCAGCAGCTTGGGTTTCAGCGTCCGCAGCGATACGCAGTATTTT
16	NA	NA	TRBV2	TRBJ2-2	CASTSARGGGGRELFF	TGTGCCAGCACTTCCGCGCGAGGTGGGGGGGGCCGGGAGCTGTTTTTT
13	NA	NA	TRBV6-5	TRBJ2-7	CASRAGTRSAQYF	TGTGCCAGCAGGGCCGGGACTCGAAGCGCGCAGTACTTC
12	NA	once	TRBV5-1	TRBJ1-1	CASSREADEAFF	TGCGCCAGCAGCCGGGAGGCAGATGAAGCTTTCTTT
16	TRBD1	NA	TRBV11-2	TRBJ2-2	CASSPRGAGGPGELFF	TGTGCCAGCAGCCCTAGGGGGGCAGGGGGCCCCGGGGAGCTGTTTTTT
13	NA	medium-sized	TRBV11-2	TRBJ2-3	CASSLIGPAGQYF	TGTGCCAGCAGCTTAATCGGACCGGCGGGGCAGTATTTT
13	TRBD1	NA	TRBV29-1	TRBJ1-1	CSGGQGGNTEAFF	TGCAGCGGGGGACAGGGCGGGAACACTGAAGCTTTCTTT
13	NA	NA	TRBV6-5	TRBJ1-1	CASSYSADTEAFF	TGTGCCAGCAGTTACTCGGCAGACACTGAAGCTTTCTTT
15	NA	NA	TRBV28	TRBJ2-7	CASLGRSPLGYEQYF	TGTGCCAGCCTAGGCAGGTCCCCTCTGGGCTACGAGCAGTACTTC
21	TRBD1	NA	TRBV6-1	TRBJ1-6	CASSEGGTRDSSSYYNSPLHF	TGTGCCAGCAGTGAAGGCGGAACACGGGACAGTTCTTCCTACTATAATTCACCCCTCCACTTT
14	NA	NA	TRBV28	TRBJ2-2	CASTQGANTGELFF	TGTGCCAGCACCCAGGGAGCGAACACCGGGGAGCTGTTTTTT
13	NA	NA	TRBV5-4	TRBJ2-7	CASSLSGTYEQYF	TGTGCCAGCAGCTTGAGCGGCACCTACGAGCAGTACTTC
17	TRBD1	NA	TRBV9	TRBJ2-5	CASSRWGQGDAGETQYF	TGTGCCAGCAGCCGATGGGGTCAGGGGGACGCGGGCGAGACCCAGTACTTC
14	TRBD1	NA	TRBV10-3	TRBJ1-2	CAISSNGGDSGYTF	TGTGCCATCAGTAGTAATGGGGGGGACAGTGGCTACACCTTC
12	NA	NA	TRBV7-2	TRBJ2-7	CASSKLGVEQYF	TGTGCCAGCAGCAAATTGGGGGTCGAGCAGTACTTC
14	NA	medium-sized	TRBV2	TRBJ1-5	CASSEALGVQPQHF	TGTGCCAGCAGTGAAGCTTTAGGTGTTCAGCCCCAGCATTTT
14	TRBD1	NA	TRBV15	TRBJ2-7	CATSRGQGANEQYF	TGTGCCACCAGCAGAGGGCAGGGGGCGAACGAGCAGTACTTC
14	NA	NA	TRBV9	TRBJ1-1	CASSPETGVTEAFF	TGTGCCAGCAGCCCAGAGACTGGGGTCACTGAAGCTTTCTTT
14	NA	NA	TRBV6-5	TRBJ2-2	CASRPQGNTGELFF	TGTGCCAGCAGACCCCAAGGAAACACCGGGGAGCTGTTTTTT
15	NA	NA	TRBV11-2	TRBJ2-2	CASSLRQAGGGELFF	TGTGCCAGCAGCTTAAGGCAGGCCGGCGGCGGGGAGCTGTTTTTT
15	NA	many	TRBV5-5	TRBJ2-7	CASSLDGAKEDEQYF	TGTGCCAGCAGCTTGGACGGGGCCAAGGAAGACGAGCAGTACTTC
14	NA	NA	TRBV7-9	TRBJ2-7	CASSLGPLGYEQYF	TGTGCCAGCAGCCTGGGGCCCTTAGGCTACGAGCAGTACTTC
14	NA	NA	TRBV7-2	TRBJ2-5	CASSFRAGEETQYF	TGTGCCAGCAGCTTTCGGGCAGGAGAAGAGACCCAGTACTTC
15	TRBD1	few	TRBV5-8	TRBJ2-7	CASSLGQGARYEQYF	TGTGCCAGCAGCTTGGGACAGGGGGCTCGATACGAGCAGTACTTC
15	NA	NA	TRBV21-1	TRBJ2-7	CASSKARGRDYEQYF	TGTGCCAGCAGCAAAGCCCGAGGCAGGGACTACGAGCAGTACTTC
13	NA	few	TRBV5-1	TRBJ2-7	CASGTASSYEQYF	TGCGCCAGCGGGACGGCCAGCTCCTACGAGCAGTACTTC
13	NA	once	TRBV6-4	TRBJ1-2	CASTNGVNYGYTF	TGTGCCAGCACAAATGGGGTTAACTATGGCTACACCTTC
16	NA	once	TRBV7-8	TRBJ2-3	CASSLRRFHRTDTQYF	TGTGCCAGCAGCCTAAGACGTTTCCATCGCACAGATACGCAGTATTTT